The table lists the clone carrying this T cell receptor (beta chain) with many counts. This record belongs to a study of T cells after yellow fever vaccination. TCRdb itself ran the 5' RACE reads through MiXCR, one entry per CDR3 protein. The sample shows around 310,000 distinct CDR3 sequences, approximately 4.2% of them seen only once. Material: PBMCs, obtained 5 days after the yellow fever booster vaccination. The source is a man between 18 and 35 years old who received the YFV17D yellow fever vaccine.

The CDR3 DNA is TGTGCCAGCAGCCTTAGGTTAGCGGGGAGTAATGAGCAGTTCTTC. Translated: CASSLRLAGSNEQFF. The chain combines TRBV7-2 with TRBJ2-1, with TRBD2 matching over 8 bases. In germline, CDR1 is SGHTA, CDR2 FQGNSA. The length of the CDR3 is 15 residues. V shed 5 bases and J 7 bases; nucleotides not matched to a gene: 10.